Described below is a single T cell receptor beta chain sequence and its context. These data belong to a study of shared clonotypes between healthy human individuals. Across the study: Researchers assigned three CD4 naive, three CD4 memory, two CD8 naive and one CD8 memory plate to each donor.

Selected positively for CCR7 and CD45RO-negative, naive CD8 cells excluded terminally differentiated effector memory CD45RA+ cells. An even split of each subset's genomic DNA across several immunoSEQ plates was performed. This table comes from immunoSEQ multiplex PCR, and its TCRdb copy is limited to in-frame clones, with some not included. The data contain about 610,000 clones, approximately 96% of them singletons. V lost 8 bases, J lost 0 bases, and 6 bases stayed unmatched. This CDR3 has 15 residues. The germline V gene has CDR1 LNHDA and CDR2 SQIVND (reference sequence). Sequences were obtained from naive CD8+ T cells sorted from blood. The TCR originated in a woman in her 30s in good health. The V and J genes are TRBV19 and TRBJ1-5; 8 bases fit TRBD1. The CDR3 DNA follows: TGTGCCAGTGGACAGGGAACGTATAGCAATCAGCCCCAGCATTTT. Translated: CASGQGTYSNQPQHF. The full variable domain, rest sourced from reference TRBV19 and TRBJ1-5, is DGGITQSPKYLFRKEGQNVTLSCEQNLNHDAMYWYRQDPGQGLRLIYYSQIVNDFQKGDIAEGYSVSREKKESFPLTVTSAQKNPTAFYLCASGQGTYSNQPQHFGDGTRLSIL.